The 20 T cell receptor beta chains reported below all come from one sample, sequenced in a study of T cell repertoires in cytomegalovirus infection. These receptors' targets are unknown. TCRdb processed the reads anew with MiXCR; each CDR3 protein has one entry. The sample carries more than 300,000 distinct CDR3 sequences, roughly a third recorded once. This material consisted of cultured PBMCs, taken from culture after CMV antigen stimulation. The receptor source for this set is a human donor in good health (CMV status not recorded). Some clones in this sample may be carry-over from other donors' samples.

This clonotype turned up a few times. This chain joins TRBV11-3 and TRBJ1-2; 10 nucleotides match TRBD1. This CDR3 region has 14 residues. V was clipped by 6 bases and J by 4 bases; unmatched bases: 5. Germline V gives CDR1 SGHNT, CDR2 YENEEA. The CDR3 region is CASSPGTGVYGYTF. CDR3 bases: TGTGCCAGCAGTCCGGGGACAGGGGTCTATGGCTACACCTTC.

The chain joins TRBV20-1 to TRBJ2-7; D remains ambiguous. Trimming took off 1 base at V and 3 bases at J, with 7 bases between the two ends. The CDR3 has 12 residues. Germline CDR1 and CDR2: DFQATT and SNEGSKA (reference sequence). This CDR3 is CSARVPNYEQYF. In DNA, the CDR3 is TGCAGTGCTAGAGTACCTAACTACGAGCAGTACTTC.

This clonotype has a handful of counts. The chain carries TRBV27 and TRBJ2-1; tentative D call: TRBD2 (6 bases). The germline CDR1 and CDR2 sequences are MNHEY and SMNVEV (reference sequence). Trimming left V 3 bases short and J 2 bases short, with 14 bases between. CDR3 length equals 16 residues. CDR3 DNA sequence: TGTGCCAGCAGTTTTCGGGGGAGTACGGCCTACAATGAGCAGTTCTTC. Amino acid sequence: CASSFRGSTAYNEQFF.

The chain is built from TRBV12-5 and TRBJ2-1, with a tentative D call TRBD2 (6 bases). The CDR3 length is 17 residues. The germline gives CDR1 LGHNT, CDR2 FRNRAP. V shed 2 bases and J shed 0 bases, with 14 bases lying between them. DNA for the CDR3: TGTGCTAGTGGTTTGCCCGTCGGAGGGAGCTCCTACAATGAGCAGTTCTTC. It codes for CASGLPVGGSSYNEQFF.

The V and J genes are TRBV19 and TRBJ1-4, with TRBD1 matching over 7 bases. V trimming: 7 bases; J trimming: 4 bases; junction bases outside the gene matches: 6. Germline V gene data show CDR1 as LNHDA and CDR2 as SQIVND (reference sequence). There are 14 residues in the CDR3. The CDR3 DNA follows: TGTGCCAGTAACCCAGACAGGGTTAATGAAAAACTGTTTTTT. Its translation: CASNPDRVNEKLFF.

The V and J genes are TRBV29-1 and TRBJ2-3; a weak D match, TRBD2 (5 bases). Germline-derived CDR1 and CDR2 are SQVTM and ANQGSEA. The V end was cut by 0 bases, the J end by 1 base, with 11 bases between. The CDR3 runs to 15 residues. CDR3 protein: CSVEDNWGGTDTQYF. The DNA of the CDR3 is TGCAGCGTTGAAGATAACTGGGGAGGCACAGATACGCAGTATTTT.

This clonotype was picked up a small number of times. V and J are TRBV7-2 and TRBJ1-1; 8 nucleotides line up with TRBD1. The CDR3 is 13 amino acids. Trimming took 6 bases from V and 3 from J; bases not matched to a gene: 3. Germline-derived CDR1 and CDR2 are SGHTA and FQGNSA. For the CDR3, the DNA is TGTGCCAGCAGACAACAGGGGGACACTGAAGCTTTCTTT. Protein: CASRQQGDTEAFF.

The chain is built from TRBV6-6 and TRBJ2-1; 11 bases map to TRBD2. This CDR3 is 16 amino acids long. The V segment lost 5 bases and the J segment 5 bases; nucleotides outside the gene matches: 8. Germline V gene data show CDR1 as MNHNY and CDR2 as SVGAGI (reference sequence). CDR3 sequence (DNA): TGTGCCAGCAGTCTTATAGCGGGAGGGCCGAACAATGAGCAGTTCTTC. Protein product: CASSLIAGGPNNEQFF.

This chain links TRBV10-3 with TRBJ2-3; D unresolved. This CDR3 is built from 14 residues. Trimming pared 2 bases from V and 2 bases from J, leaving 8 bases between. Germline-derived CDR1 and CDR2 are ENHRY and SYGVKD. The CDR3 reads CAISEVGPTDTQYF. The CDR3 coding sequence is TGTGCCATCAGTGAGGTCGGACCCACAGATACGCAGTATTTT.

This chain joins TRBV9 and TRBJ2-3, with TRBD2 identical over 9 bases. There are 16 residues in the CDR3. CDR1 and CDR2 from the germline V gene are SGDLS and YYNGEE. V lost 2 bases, J lost 2 bases, and 6 bases stayed unmatched. The CDR3 DNA follows: TGTGCCAGCAGCGTGACCGGGACTAGCTACACAGATACGCAGTATTTT. It translates to CASSVTGTSYTDTQYF. The full variable domain, rest sourced from reference TRBV9 and TRBJ2-3, is DSGVTQTPKHLITATGQRVTLRCSPRSGDLSVYWYQQSLDQGLQFLIQYYNGEERAKGNILERFSAQQFPDLHSELNLSSLELGDSALYFCASSVTGTSYTDTQYFGPGTRLTVL.

The chain recombines TRBV25-1 with TRBJ2-3; the D is unclear. Germline CDR1 reads MGHDK; CDR2 reads SYGVNS. V lost 1 base and J lost 1, with 6 bases in between. The CDR3 is made up of 14 amino acids. The CDR3 DNA is TGTGCCAGCAGTGAATGGGCGGGCACAGATACGCAGTATTTT. It is translated as CASSEWAGTDTQYF.

Many counts were recorded for this clonotype. V usage is TRBV7-2 and J usage is TRBJ2-1, with TRBD2 identical over 7 bases. The V gene's germline CDR1 is SGHTA and CDR2 FQGNSA. This CDR3 comprises 16 residues. The trim removed 2 bases at V and 2 bases at J, leaving 6 bases unmatched. CDR3 sequence reads: CASSLTGTTTYNEQFF. CDR3 bases: TGTGCCAGCAGCTTAACGGGGACTACCACCTACAATGAGCAGTTCTTC.

Only one count was recorded for this clonotype. The chain combines TRBV20-1 with TRBJ2-7; 9 bases map to TRBD2. Per germline, CDR1 DFQATT and CDR2 SNEGSKA (reference sequence). The CDR3 extends over 14 amino acids. The V segment lost 6 bases and the J segment 0 bases; nucleotides outside the gene matches: 6. The CDR3, as DNA: TGCAGTGCCCGGACTAGCGTCTTCTCCTACGAGCAGTACTTC. It yields the protein CSARTSVFSYEQYF.

This clonotype came up a few times. The J gene is TRBJ1-4, the V gene TRBV4-1; possible D gene TRBD1, 6 bases. The CDR3 totals 15 residues. The V end was cut by 3 bases, the J end by 0 bases, with 8 bases between. Germline lookup yields CDR1 MGHRA and CDR2 YSYEKL. The CDR3 DNA follows: TGCGCCAGCAGCCATCAGGGGCCAACTAATGAAAAACTGTTTTTT. This translates into CASSHQGPTNEKLFF.

V usage is TRBV15 and J usage is TRBJ2-1; a possible D gene is TRBD1 (6 bases). Germline CDR1 and CDR2: LNHNV and YYDKDF (reference sequence). This CDR3 region has 17 residues. V dropped 3 bases and J dropped 0 bases, with 15 bases sitting between them. The CDR3 DNA reads TGTGCCACCAGCAGGACCCGAGCAGGGGTCTCCTACAATGAGCAGTTCTTC. It translates to CATSRTRAGVSYNEQFF.

The chain links TRBV6-5 to TRBJ2-3; TRBD2 aligns across 11 bases. CDR1 is MNHEY and CDR2 is SVGAGI in the germline V gene. Losses at the gene ends were 5 bases for V and 0 bases for J; bases not matched to a gene: 7. The length of the CDR3 is 17 residues. The CDR3 DNA follows: TGTGCCAGCAGTGTCGTTAGCGGGAGGGACAGCACAGATACGCAGTATTTT. Protein product: CASSVVSGRDSTDTQYF.

In its sample, this clonotype was seen many times. The chain joins TRBV7-8 to TRBJ2-5; 7 nucleotides line up with TRBD2. Trimming took 5 bases from V and 5 from J; bases not matched to a gene: 17. Germline assignment: CDR1 SGHVS and CDR2 FQNEAQ. The CDR3 sequence is 17 residues long. The CDR3 loop reads CASSPYQLASREETQYF. CDR3 bases: TGTGCCAGCAGCCCCTACCAACTAGCGTCGAGGGAGGAGACCCAGTACTTC.

This chain connects TRBV6-2 or TRBV6-3 to TRBJ2-7; 8 bases align to TRBD2. Germline V lookup: CDR1 MNHEY, CDR2 SVGEGT. This CDR3 spans 15 amino acids. V lost 5 bases to trimming and J lost 7 bases; unmatched junction nucleotides: 13. CDR3 sequence reads: CASSPSGLGPWEQYF. The CDR3 DNA reads as TGTGCCAGCAGTCCCTCGGGACTAGGACCGTGGGAGCAGTACTTC.

This clonotype was seen at least ten times. The V call is TRBV7-2, the J call TRBJ2-3; TRBD2 is a possible D gene (6 bases). The CDR3 is 14 residues long. Trimming removed 3 bases at V and 4 bases at J, with 11 bases between. Germline V lookup: CDR1 SGHTA, CDR2 FQGNSA. The CDR3 loop is CASSFGTLPDTQYF. The CDR3 DNA is TGTGCCAGCAGCTTCGGGACTCTCCCAGATACGCAGTATTTT.

CDR3 DNA sequence: TGTGCCAGCAGCCAAGACAGGGGTTACACAGATACGCAGTATTTT. It translates to CASSQDRGYTDTQYF. The V gene is TRBV4-2, the J gene TRBJ2-3; tentative D call: TRBD1 (6 bases). CDR1 and CDR2 (germline): LGHNA, YNFKEQ. This CDR3 has 15 residues. V lost 0 bases and J lost 2, with 9 bases in between.